The rows below give T cell receptor beta chains drawn from one sample of a study of T cell responses to AZD1222 COVID-19 vaccine. Profiled with immunoSEQ multiplex PCR; TCRdb holds only in-frame clones, not every one. The sample yields tens of thousands of clones, under 95% seen once. This sample comprised peripheral blood, obtained on day 0 of MenACWY control vaccination. Receptor source: an adult in good health. Each CDR3 is given with its conserved first and last residue. D genes are given only for firm matches. Some rows have no size entry. The others give once, few or many, or a class for an expanded clone.

size	V	D	J	CDR3	DNA
.	TRBV7-9	.	TRBJ2-1	CASSLRPGSRDNEQFF	TGTGCCAGCAGCTTAAGGCCCGGGTCGAGGGACAATGAGCAGTTCTTC
.	TRBV4-3	.	TRBJ1-2	CASSQVGIGYTF	TGCGCCAGCAGCCAAGTGGGGATCGGCTACACCTTC
.	TRBV27	.	TRBJ1-6	CASSLFPRDSPLHF	TGTGCCAGCAGTTTATTCCCGAGGGATTCACCCCTCCACTTT
.	TRBV29-1	.	TRBJ1-3	CSVEEPARHSGNTIYF	TGCAGCGTTGAAGAACCCGCGCGGCACTCTGGAAACACCATATATTTT
.	TRBV19	.	TRBJ1-4	CASSVRIREKLFF	TGTGCCAGTAGTGTCCGCATAAGAGAAAAACTGTTTTTT
.	TRBV3-1/TRBV3-2	.	TRBJ2-2	CASRIRVNTGELFF	TGTGCCAGCAGGATCCGGGTGAACACCGGGGAGCTGTTTTTT
once	TRBV2	.	TRBJ2-2	CASSAQGPNTGELFF	TGTGCCAGCAGTGCTCAGGGTCCGAACACCGGGGAGCTGTTTTTT
.	TRBV3-1/TRBV3-2	.	TRBJ1-1	CASSQVQGITEAFF	TGTGCCAGCAGCCAAGTTCAGGGAATCACTGAAGCTTTCTTT
.	TRBV6-5	.	TRBJ1-1	CASRRGSEAFF	TGTGCCAGCAGGAGGGGATCTGAAGCTTTCTTT
.	TRBV5-1	TRBD2	TRBJ2-3	CASSLDTSGGDTQYF	TGCGCCAGCAGCTTGGACACTAGCGGGGGTGATACGCAGTATTTT
once	TRBV27	TRBD1	TRBJ2-2	CASSLYGTGANTGELFF	TGTGCCAGCAGTTTATATGGGACAGGGGCGAACACCGGGGAGCTGTTTTTT
.	TRBV5-8	.	TRBJ1-2	CASSLQGTNGYTF	TGTGCCAGCAGCTTGCAGGGGACGAATGGCTACACCTTC
.	TRBV6-6	.	TRBJ2-7	CASTDTTYEQYF	TGTGCCAGCACGGACACGACCTACGAGCAGTACTTC
.	TRBV7-9	.	TRBJ1-1	CASSRRANTEAFF	TGTGCCAGCAGCCGACGGGCGAACACTGAAGCTTTCTTT
.	TRBV6-5	.	TRBJ1-3	CASRTDTSGNTIYF	TGTGCCAGCAGGACAGATACCTCTGGAAACACCATATATTTT
.	TRBV5-4	.	TRBJ2-2	CASSYRLGEELFF	TGTGCCAGCAGCTATCGGCTCGGGGAGGAGCTGTTTTTT
.	TRBV11-2	TRBD1	TRBJ2-2	CASSSRTGLTGELFF	TGTGCCAGCAGTTCAAGGACAGGGTTAACCGGGGAGCTGTTTTTT
.	TRBV28	.	TRBJ2-3	CASSLSASHTQYF	TGTGCCAGCAGTTTATCGGCCAGCCATACGCAGTATTTT
.	TRBV7-2	TRBD1	TRBJ2-7	CASSPNRGLHLRNYEQYF	TGTGCCAGCAGCCCCAACAGGGGGCTCCACCTCCGAAACTACGAGCAGTACTTC
.	TRBV4-3	.	TRBJ2-3	CASSQDPGGSDTQYF	TGCGCCAGCAGCCAAGATCCCGGAGGTTCAGATACGCAGTATTTT
.	TRBV5-1	TRBD2	TRBJ2-3	CASSPGLLAGGDQPGTDTQYF	TGCGCCAGCAGCCCAGGACTTCTAGCGGGGGGTGACCAACCTGGCACAGATACGCAGTATTTT
once	TRBV5-1	.	TRBJ2-1	CASSLQTSSYNEQFF	TGCGCCAGCAGCTTACAGACGAGCTCCTACAATGAGCAGTTCTTC
few	TRBV5-4	.	TRBJ1-2	CASSLVRDHRYGYTF	TGTGCCAGCAGCTTGGTAAGGGACCACCGCTATGGCTACACCTTC
.	TRBV24-1	TRBD2	TRBJ2-7	CATSAPGGGEQYF	TGTGCCACCAGTGCCCCGGGAGGCGGCGAGCAGTACTTC
.	TRBV3-1/TRBV3-2	.	TRBJ1-4	CASSQGGEKLFF	TGTGCCAGCAGCCAAGGTGGTGAAAAACTGTTTTTT
.	TRBV7-2	TRBD1	TRBJ2-7	CASSLASTGNPYEQYF	TGTGCCAGCAGCTTAGCCTCGACAGGGAATCCCTACGAGCAGTACTTC
.	TRBV11-3	TRBD1	TRBJ2-3	CASSPGQGTDTQYF	TGTGCCAGCAGCCCGGGACAGGGCACAGATACGCAGTATTTT
.	TRBV5-1	.	TRBJ1-5	CASSAQGGDQPQHF	TGCGCCAGCAGCGCACAGGGTGGCGATCAGCCCCAGCATTTT
.	TRBV11-2	.	TRBJ2-5	CASSFVQGQETQYF	TGTGCCAGCAGCTTTGTCCAAGGCCAAGAGACCCAGTACTTC
.	TRBV10-3	.	TRBJ2-3	CAIAATGADTQYF	TGTGCCATCGCCGCCACCGGGGCAGATACGCAGTATTTT
.	TRBV7-9	.	TRBJ1-2	CASSSEQGSYGYTF	TGTGCCAGCAGCTCGGAACAGGGATCCTATGGCTACACCTTC
.	TRBV4-1	.	TRBJ1-4	CASSQGGAIVEKLFF	TGCGCCAGCAGCCAAGGAGGGGCGATAGTTGAAAAACTGTTTTTT
.	TRBV6-6	TRBD2	TRBJ2-2	CASSYSGTSDPGELFF	TGTGCCAGCAGTTACTCGGGGACTAGCGACCCTGGGGAGCTGTTTTTT
.	TRBV2	.	TRBJ1-2	CASTREDGYTF	TGTGCCAGCACCCGTGAGGATGGCTACACCTTC
.	TRBV19	.	TRBJ2-3	CASSIQGSTDTQYF	TGTGCCAGTAGTATCCAGGGTAGCACAGATACGCAGTATTTT
.	TRBV10-3	.	TRBJ2-3	CAISTGRYTDTQYF	TGTGCCATCAGTACGGGGAGGTACACAGATACGCAGTATTTT
many	TRBV7-9	.	TRBJ2-7	CASSSEADYEQYF	TGTGCCAGCAGCTCAGAAGCTGATTACGAGCAGTACTTC
.	TRBV7-2	.	TRBJ2-3	CASSQDRRADTQYF	TGTGCCAGCAGCCAGGACCGACGGGCCGATACGCAGTATTTT
.	TRBV2	.	TRBJ2-3	CASSELASTDTQYF	TGTGCCAGCAGTGAACTAGCCAGCACAGATACGCAGTATTTT
.	TRBV29-1	.	TRBJ2-5	CSVEFALGETQYF	TGCAGCGTTGAATTCGCCCTAGGCGAGACCCAGTACTTC
.	TRBV5-1	.	TRBJ2-7	CASSLALYPVDEQYF	TGCGCCAGCAGCTTGGCACTCTACCCCGTCGACGAGCAGTACTTC
.	TRBV7-9	.	TRBJ2-5	CASSLRRETQYF	TGTGCCAGCAGCTTGAGGAGAGAGACCCAGTACTTC